This TCR beta chain is from a study of cytomegalovirus exposure and HLA in healthy donors. The PCR had 60 Vbeta and 13 Jbeta primers. The protocol was immunoSEQ multiplex PCR, while the TCRdb copy is restricted to in-frame clones and leaves out a portion. The data contain 100,000 to 150,000 clones, about 82% of them singletons. The CDR3 is 14 amino acids. Trimming stripped 4 bases from V and 3 bases from J, with 9 bases between. Germline assignment: CDR1 ENHRY and CDR2 SYGVKD. The chain employs TRBV10-3 and TRBJ2-2; no firm D call. The sequencing input was PBMCs. This sequence was found in a man aged 45-60 years in good health and CMV-seronegative. CDR3 amino acids: CAISVKEHTGELFF. CDR3 in DNA: TGTGCCATCAGTGTGAAGGAGCACACCGGGGAGCTGTTTTTT.